These T cell receptor beta chains were read from a single sample in a study of shared clonotypes between healthy human individuals. The protocol was immunoSEQ multiplex PCR, while the TCRdb copy is restricted to in-frame clones and leaves out a portion. This table has 1,500,000 or so clones, around 97% appearing once. The material sequenced was naive CD4+ T cells sorted from blood. The source is a man aged 25 to 40 in good health. Both conserved end residues are part of each CDR3. A D gene is named only where the DNA matches it firmly. A clone size is listed for some rows: how often the clone was seen (once, few, many), or a class if it is expanded.

clone_size | j_call | d_call | v_call | cdr3_nt | cdr3_aa
. | TRBJ2-7 | . | TRBV6-6 | TGTGCCAGTTCTTTAGCGGCAACGGGTTACGAGCAGTACTTC | CASSLAATGYEQYF
few | TRBJ2-3 | . | TRBV5-4 | TGTGCCAGCAGCTTGGATCGGGGGTTCACAGATACGCAGTATTTT | CASSLDRGFTDTQYF
once | TRBJ1-1 | . | TRBV19 | TGTGCCAGTAGTATCTCCCTTTCTCGGACAGCGACCGCTTTCTTT | CASSISLSRTATAFF
. | TRBJ2-3 | . | TRBV7-9 | TGTGCCAGCAGCTTTCTGCCGGATACGCAGTATTTT | CASSFLPDTQYF
. | TRBJ2-1 | . | TRBV5-8 | TGTGCCAGCAGCTTGTATCGTAGGGGACATGAGCAGTTCTTC | CASSLYRRGHEQFF
. | TRBJ2-7 | . | TRBV18 | TGTGCCAGCTCACCCTCGAGACTGCCACCTTACGAGCAGTACTTC | CASSPSRLPPYEQYF
. | TRBJ2-3 | TRBD2 | TRBV7-3 | TGTGCCAGCAGCGTCTCGAGGACTAGCGGGACTACGCAGTATTTT | CASSVSRTSGTTQYF
. | TRBJ1-5 | . | TRBV27 | TGTGCCAGCAGTCCACAAGCGGGGGGTCAGCCCCAGCATTTT | CASSPQAGGQPQHF
once | TRBJ2-1 | TRBD2 | TRBV7-2 | TGTGCCAGCAGCTTAATAGCGGGAGAGACCTACAATGAGCAGTTCTTC | CASSLIAGETYNEQFF
. | TRBJ1-1 | . | TRBV28 | TGTGCCAGCAGCCTCCCGGGCCAGGGAGGCACTGAAGCTTTCTTT | CASSLPGQGGTEAFF
. | TRBJ1-2 | . | TRBV9 | TGTGCCAGCAGCGTAGGAGGTCCCCGTCGCGGCTATGGCTACACCTTC | CASSVGGPRRGYGYTF
. | TRBJ1-2 | . | TRBV27 | TGTGCCAGCAGTTTCCGGGGCGCCGGGCTCTATGGCTACACCTTC | CASSFRGAGLYGYTF
. | TRBJ1-1 | . | TRBV5-4 | TGTGCCAGCAGCTCGACGGGGCGCACTGAAGCTTTCTTT | CASSSTGRTEAFF
. | TRBJ2-3 | TRBD1 | TRBV7-9 | TGTGCCAGCAGCTTCGACAGGGGGAGCACAGATACGCAGTATTTT | CASSFDRGSTDTQYF
. | TRBJ2-1 | . | TRBV30 | TGTGCCTGGAGTCACAGTTACAATGAGCAGTTCTTC | CAWSHSYNEQFF
. | TRBJ2-2 | . | TRBV14 | TGTGCCAGCAGCCAAAGGGGACCTGGAGGGGAGCTGTTTTTT | CASSQRGPGGELFF
. | TRBJ2-3 | . | TRBV13 | TGTGCCAGCAGTGAAGAAGTTATGGGTTGGCAGTATTTT | CASSEEVMGWQYF
. | TRBJ1-5 | . | TRBV27 | TGTGCCAGCAGTTTATCAGGCGTCAATCAGCCCCAGCATTTT | CASSLSGVNQPQHF
. | TRBJ2-1 | TRBD1 | TRBV6-4 | TGTGCCAGCAGTAGGGGGCTATGGGGTGAGCAGTTCTTC | CASSRGLWGEQFF
. | TRBJ2-2 | . | TRBV11-3 | TGTGCCAGCAGCTTTAGTCAGAACACCGGGGAGCTGTTTTTT | CASSFSQNTGELFF
. | TRBJ1-5 | TRBD1 | TRBV2 | TGTGCCAGCAGTGAAGACGACAGGGGGCGTAATCAGCCCCAGCATTTT | CASSEDDRGRNQPQHF
. | TRBJ2-7 | TRBD2 | TRBV7-8 | TGTGCCAGCAGCGTATTAGCGGGAGCCGAGCAGTACTTC | CASSVLAGAEQYF
. | TRBJ2-1 | TRBD2 | TRBV5-3 | TGTGCCAGAAGCACCACCCCCCCACTAGAGAGCGGGAGGGCTGGGAATGAGCAGTTCTTC | CARSTTPPLESGRAGNEQFF
. | TRBJ2-3 | . | TRBV30 | TGTGCCTGGAGTGAAGGGCCCCCCACAGATACGCAGTATTTT | CAWSEGPPTDTQYF
. | TRBJ2-7 | TRBD2 | TRBV27 | TGTGCCAGCAGCTTTCCTAGCGGGGGGACCTACGAGCAGTACTTC | CASSFPSGGTYEQYF
. | TRBJ1-5 | . | TRBV28 | TGTGCCAGCACCCATGGGGGAAGCAATCAGCCCCAGCATTTT | CASTHGGSNQPQHF
. | TRBJ2-7 | TRBD2 | TRBV5-1 | TGCGCCAGCCACCCCCTGTTCGGGACTAGCGGGAGTTTTAGCTACGAGCAGTACTTC | CASHPLFGTSGSFSYEQYF
. | TRBJ2-1 | . | TRBV7-9 | TGTGCCAGCAGCTTAGATAGTAGTGACAATGAGCAGTTCTTC | CASSLDSSDNEQFF
. | TRBJ2-7 | . | TRBV7-9 | TGTGCCAGCAGCTTACTACTGAACTACGAGCAGTACTTC | CASSLLLNYEQYF
. | TRBJ1-2 | . | TRBV6-4 | TGTGCCAGCAGTGCAACGGTGGGGCTCGGCTACACCTTC | CASSATVGLGYTF
. | TRBJ1-2 | . | TRBV28 | TGTGCCAGCAGAGAAATGGGGACTCCTGGAGGGGGTGGCTACACCTTC | CASREMGTPGGGGYTF
. | TRBJ2-1 | TRBD2 | TRBV27 | TGTGCCAGCAGTTTGGGTAGCGGGGCTACCTCCTACAATGAGCAGTTCTTC | CASSLGSGATSYNEQFF
. | TRBJ2-1 | . | TRBV7-8 | TGTGCCAGCAGCTTAGCGGGAGGTTACAATGAGCAGTTCTTC | CASSLAGGYNEQFF
. | TRBJ1-3 | . | TRBV6-5 | TGTGCCAGCAGTTTCGGCCCTTACATTGGAAACACCATATATTTT | CASSFGPYIGNTIYF
. | TRBJ2-4 | . | TRBV29-1 | TGCAGCGTTGAAGAATTTTTCACAGTCCCAGGGGCGATAGCCAAAAACATTCAGTACTTC | CSVEEFFTVPGAIAKNIQYF
. | TRBJ1-2 | . | TRBV6-1 | TGTGCCAGCCGTCCCGGGACACACTATGGCTACACCTTC | CASRPGTHYGYTF
. | TRBJ2-1 | TRBD2 | TRBV7-9 | TGTGCCAGCAGCGAATACGGGAGGGGCCAGGACAATGAGCAGTTCTTC | CASSEYGRGQDNEQFF
. | TRBJ2-1 | TRBD2 | TRBV7-3 | TGTGCCAGCAGCTTAGCGGGAGGGTGGAGTGAGCAGTTCTTC | CASSLAGGWSEQFF
. | TRBJ2-1 | TRBD1 | TRBV12-5 | TGTGCTAGTGGCGCCACAGGGGGGAATGAGCAGTTCTTC | CASGATGGNEQFF
. | TRBJ2-7 | TRBD1 | TRBV28 | TGTGCCAGCAGGTCGGGACAGGCATACGAGCAGTACTTC | CASRSGQAYEQYF
. | TRBJ2-7 | . | TRBV7-7 | TGTGCTAGCAGCTTAGCCGGGACTTCCTACGAGCAGTACTTC | CASSLAGTSYEQYF
. | TRBJ2-7 | . | TRBV5-1 | TGCGCCAGCAGCTTAGAAGTGGGGACCCGGTCCTACGAGCAGTACTTC | CASSLEVGTRSYEQYF